The 14 T cell receptor beta chains below all came from one sample that was sequenced in a study of blood T cell repertoires in COVID-19. Sequencing used immunoSEQ multiplex PCR; TCRdb keeps in-frame clones, though not all of them. The profile covers approximately 73,000 clones, with approximately 92% appearing a single time and 8.9% taken by the ten largest. Input material: peripheral blood. The receptor source for this set is an older man with acute or convalescent COVID-19.

The J gene is TRBJ2-7, the V gene TRBV3-1 (or the pseudogene TRBV3-2); D is uncertain. Per the germline V gene, CDR1 is LGHDT and CDR2 is YNNKEL (reference sequence). The V gene lost 3 bases and the J gene lost 7 bases, with 13 bases spanning the gap. The CDR3 sequence is 13 residues long. The CDR3 DNA reads as TGTGCCAGCAGCCACAATGGAGAACCGGAGCAGTACTTC. It translates to CASSHNGEPEQYF.

The chain carries TRBV18 and TRBJ1-4; tentatively, D is TRBD1 (5 bases). This CDR3 region has 13 residues. The V end lost 1 base, the J end lost 6 bases, and 6 bases lay between the germline ends. Germline loops: CDR1 KGHSH, CDR2 LQKENI. Here the CDR3 DNA reads TGTGCCAGCTCACCACAACAGGATGAAAAACTGTTTTTT. This sequence encodes CASSPQQDEKLFF. The full variable domain, rest sourced from reference TRBV18 and TRBJ1-4, is NAGVMQNPRHLVRRRGQEARLRCSPMKGHSHVYWYRQLPEEGLKFMVYLQKENIIDESGMPKERFSAEFPKEGPSILRIQQVVRGDSAAYFCASSPQQDEKLFFGSGTQLSVL.

The V call is TRBV2, the J call TRBJ1-1; 9 bases line up with TRBD1. Germline loops: CDR1 SNHLY, CDR2 FYNNEI. Germline trimming cut 6 bases from V and 0 bases from J; bases unmatched to any gene: 14. This CDR3 spans 18 amino acids. CDR3 protein: CASRITPGQGGMNTEAFF. DNA for the CDR3: TGTGCCAGCAGAATCACACCGGGACAGGGCGGAATGAACACTGAAGCTTTCTTT.

The chain combines TRBV11-2 with TRBJ2-5; no clear D. The germline V and J ends were trimmed by 3 bases and 1 base, with 6 bases remaining between them. Germline lookup yields CDR1 SGHAT and CDR2 FQNNGV. CDR3 size: 13 residues. The DNA of the CDR3 is TGTGCCAGCAGCTTTAATATCCAAGAGACCCAGTACTTC. This encodes CASSFNIQETQYF.

The chain uses TRBV5-1 and TRBJ2-7; 8 bases line up with TRBD1. The trim removed 4 bases at V and 0 bases at J, leaving 9 bases unmatched. CDR3 length: 16 amino acids. Germline V gene sequence: CDR1 SGHRS, CDR2 YFSETQ. Here the CDR3 DNA reads TGCGCCAGCAGCCGCCCCTCCGGGACAGGCTCCTACGAGCAGTACTTC. Its protein is CASSRPSGTGSYEQYF.

This clone was detected only a few times. This chain links TRBV5-4 with TRBJ2-2; TRBD2 matches at 7 bases. Germline V CDR1 and CDR2: SGHNT, YYREEE (reference sequence). The CDR3 runs 16 residues. The V segment lost 4 bases and the J segment 4 bases; nucleotides outside the gene matches: 10. The CDR3 coding sequence is TGTGCCAGCAGCCGCATAGTAGCGGGCGGCACCGGGGAGCTGTTTTTT. It translates to CASSRIVAGGTGELFF. Complete variable domain (other parts from reference TRBV5-4 and TRBJ2-2): ETGVTQSPTHLIKTRGQQVTLRCSSQSGHNTVSWYQQALGQGPQFIFQYYREEENGRGNFPPRFSGLQFPNYSSELNVNALELDDSALYLCASSRIVAGGTGELFFGEGSRLTVL.

This clone was seen more than once but under ten times. The chain joins TRBV19 to TRBJ2-2, with D tentatively TRBD1 (6 bases). V was clipped by 2 bases and J by 0 bases, with 7 bases between them. There are 15 residues in the CDR3. Germline V gives CDR1 LNHDA, CDR2 SQIVND (reference sequence). The CDR3: CASSIHRANTGELFF. CDR3 bases: TGTGCCAGTAGTATACACAGGGCGAACACCGGGGAGCTGTTTTTT.

The chain has TRBV5-1 and TRBJ1-1; perhaps TRBD1 as D (6 bases). V lost 4 bases, J lost 5 bases, and 15 bases lay in between. Germline CDR1 is SGHRS and CDR2 is YFSETQ. This CDR3 has 14 amino acids. The CDR3 DNA is TGCGCCAGCAGCCTCGATACAGGGAAAACTGAAGCTTTCTTT. Translation gives CASSLDTGKTEAFF.

The chain recombines TRBV19 with TRBJ2-2; D possibly corresponds to TRBD2 (5 bases). The CDR3 is 15 residues long. Germline V gives CDR1 LNHDA, CDR2 SQIVND (reference sequence). Trimming removed 5 bases at V and 5 bases at J, with 15 bases between. DNA for the CDR3: TGTGCCAGTAGTCCCCTACCGGAGGTGACCGGGGAGCTGTTTTTT. It specifies CASSPLPEVTGELFF.

The chain employs TRBV20-1 and TRBJ2-1; TRBD1 matches at 11 bases. The germline V gene encodes CDR1 DFQATT and CDR2 SNEGSKA (reference sequence). CDR3 length equals 18 residues. V trimming: 3 bases; J trimming: 2 bases; junction bases outside the gene matches: 12. Written as DNA, the CDR3 is TGCAGTGCTAGTAATTTCGGACAGGGGGCCCCCGCCTACAATGAGCAGTTCTTC. As protein: CSASNFGQGAPAYNEQFF.

The J gene is TRBJ2-7, the V gene TRBV7-3; tentative D call: TRBD1 (6 bases). The V gene's germline CDR1 is SGHTA and CDR2 FQGTGA. The CDR3 sequence is 15 residues long. Trimming pared 5 bases from V and 4 bases from J, leaving 18 bases between. CDR3 bases: TGTGCCAGCAGCCCACAGGGTGCCCCACAATACGAGCAGTACTTC. Its protein product is CASSPQGAPQYEQYF.

The rearrangement joins TRBV21-1 to TRBJ2-3; the D call in the table, TRBD1, was not verified against the DNA. TRBV21-1 is a recognized pseudogene. The CDR3 is made up of 17 amino acids. The CDR3 DNA is TGTGCCAGCAGCAACCAAGGGGCGGGACAGGTCACAGATACGCAGTATTTT. Protein: CASSNQGAGQVTDTQYF.

This clone was counted between two and nine times. This chain connects TRBV6-5 to TRBJ1-6; no definite D call. V shed 6 bases and J shed 0 bases, with 6 bases lying between them. CDR3 size: 14 residues. CDR1 is MNHEY and CDR2 is SVGAGI in the germline V gene. As DNA, the CDR3 is TGTGCCAGCAGGAGGAGCTCCTATAATTCACCCCTCCACTTT. Translation gives CASRRSSYNSPLHF.

The CDR3 sequence: CASSLDRASGNTIYF. In DNA, the CDR3 is TGTGCCAGCAGCTTAGACAGGGCCTCTGGAAACACCATATATTTT. The J gene is TRBJ1-3, the V gene TRBV7-9, with D possibly matching TRBD1 (6 bases). The CDR3 is 15 amino acids. The V end was cut by 1 base, the J end by 0 bases, with 7 bases between. CDR1 is SEHNR, CDR2 FQNEAQ, per germline (reference sequence).